The T cell receptor (beta chain) under discussion was sequenced for a study of blood T cells in healthy people across ages. Study outcomes and limitations: Age showed a roughly linear inverse relationship with TCR beta diversity per million T cells.

The table lists this clonotype with a few counts. Its antigen is still unknown. PCR was performed a second time for roughly 7 to 12 cycles using a sample-barcoded 5' primer and a J-beta primer mix. A template-switch adaptor containing 12 random nucleotides labeled each cDNA molecule. TCRdb reprocessed the 5' RACE reads via MiXCR and lists one record per CDR3 protein. Of around 900,000 distinct CDR3 sequences listed, 45% to 60% are singletons. Germline lookup yields CDR1 SGHAT and CDR2 FQNNGV. CDR3 length: 14 residues. A minimum of 5.5 micrograms of total RNA was extracted per sample. This TCR was sampled from a woman aged 60 to 75 in good health. V and J are TRBV11-2 and TRBJ2-5; no clear D gene. The end of the DNA aligns better with TRBJ2-7, so the J call may be wrong. Sequencing input: blood. The CDR3 bases are TGTGCCAGCAGCTTAGAAGTACAGAGTTACGAGCAGTACTTC. This translates into CASSLEVQSYEQYF.